A single sample is the source of the 25 T cell receptor beta chains below, sequenced in a study of cytomegalovirus exposure and HLA in healthy donors. Using immunoSEQ multiplex PCR, the repertoire was profiled, and TCRdb retains in-frame clones only, with some absent. The sample lists around 140,000 clones, 85% to 90% occurring once. What was sequenced was PBMCs. The origin of the receptors is a man between 18 and 29 years old in good health and CMV-seropositive.

This chain joins TRBV18 and TRBJ2-7, with 7 bases matching TRBD1. CDR3 size: 14 residues. V lost 3 bases, J lost 6 bases, and 8 bases stayed unmatched. Germline V CDR1 and CDR2: KGHSH, LQKENI. The CDR3: CASSPTGTDPEQYF. CDR3 bases: TGTGCCAGCTCACCGACCGGGACAGACCCCGAGCAGTACTTC.

Here the CDR3 DNA reads TGTGCCAGCAAGGTTACAGGGAGCACTGAAGCTTTCTTT. Its protein is CASKVTGSTEAFF. The V call is TRBV2, the J call TRBJ1-1; D perhaps matches TRBD1 (6 bases). Germline V gene sequence: CDR1 SNHLY, CDR2 FYNNEI. Trimming shortened V by 7 bases and J by 4 bases, and 13 bases separated the two germline ends. This CDR3 has 13 amino acids.

The rearrangement joins TRBV7-9 to TRBJ2-2, with 12 bases matching TRBD1. The CDR3 is 18 residues long. From germline, CDR1 is SEHNR and CDR2 FQNEAQ (reference sequence). Trimming at V came to 7 bases and at J to 0 bases, leaving 9 bases not matched to a gene. CDR3 sequence: CASTVWGQGASNTGELFF. CDR3 sequence (DNA): TGTGCCAGCACGGTATGGGGACAGGGGGCTTCGAACACCGGGGAGCTGTTTTTT.

In nucleotides, the CDR3 is TGTGCCAGCAGCTGGTGGAGCGCAACTAATGAAAAACTGTTTTTT. This sequence encodes CASSWWSATNEKLFF. The V gene is TRBV5-8, the J gene TRBJ1-4, with D uncertain. Trimming took 3 bases from V and 0 from J, leaving 9 bases between them. CDR3 length: 15 amino acids. Germline-derived CDR1 and CDR2 are SGHTS and YDEGEE.

The J gene is TRBJ2-3, the V gene TRBV5-6; D might be TRBD1 (6 bases). Germline V CDR1 and CDR2: SGHDT, YYEEEE. V lost 3 bases and J 1 base, leaving 9 bases between the germline ends. The CDR3 totals 14 residues. The CDR3 DNA reads TGTGCCAGCAGCTCAGGGGTAGGCACAGATACGCAGTATTTT. Protein product: CASSSGVGTDTQYF.

This chain joins TRBV11-2 and TRBJ2-7, with D possibly being TRBD2 (6 bases). The germline V gene encodes CDR1 SGHAT and CDR2 FQNNGV. This CDR3 is built from 17 residues. V was pared by 0 bases and J by 3 bases, with 18 bases between. CDR3 DNA: TGTGCCAGCAGCTTAGATCAATTCACGGGAGCGCTCTACGAGCAGTACTTC. Amino acid sequence: CASSLDQFTGALYEQYF. Looking up the rest from reference TRBV11-2 and TRBJ2-7 gives the full variable domain: EAGVAQSPRYKIIEKRQSVAFWCNPISGHATLYWYQQILGQGPKLLIQFQNNGVVDDSQLPKDRFSAERLKGVDSTLKIQPAKLEDSAVYLCASSLDQFTGALYEQYFGPGTRLTVT.

The gene calls are TRBV27 and TRBJ1-2, with D perhaps TRBD1 (5 bases). V lost 8 bases and J 0 bases, leaving 13 bases between the germline ends. Germline V lookup: CDR1 MNHEY, CDR2 SMNVEV (reference sequence). The CDR3 is 14 amino acids. The CDR3 nucleotides read TGTGCCAGCGGGGACTCGTTAGCTAACTATGGCTACACCTTC. Translation: CASGDSLANYGYTF.

V is TRBV5-6 and J is TRBJ1-6; 8 bases fit TRBD1. The junction had 6 bases not matched to a gene; V was cut back by 3 bases and J by 4 bases. CDR3 length: 16 amino acids. The germline V gene encodes CDR1 SGHDT and CDR2 YYEEEE. The CDR3: CASSYPGGAYNSPLHF. In DNA, the CDR3 is TGTGCCAGCAGCTACCCAGGGGGCGCGTATAATTCACCCCTCCACTTT.

The chain is built from TRBV7-2 and TRBJ1-6; 7 nucleotides align to TRBD1. Per germline, CDR1 SGHTA and CDR2 FQGNSA. The CDR3 has 16 amino acids. V lost 4 bases to trimming and J lost 4 bases; unmatched junction nucleotides: 7. The CDR3 sequence: CASSSGTVQYNSPLHF. CDR3 coding DNA: TGTGCCAGCAGCTCAGGGACAGTTCAGTATAATTCACCCCTCCACTTT. The variable domain in full, completed from reference TRBV7-2 and TRBJ1-6, reads GAGVSQSPSNKVTEKGKDVELRCDPISGHTALYWYRQSLGQGLEFLIYFQGNSAPDKSGLPSDRFSAERTGGSVSTLTIQRTQQEDSAVYLCASSSGTVQYNSPLHFGNGTRLTVT.

The chain has TRBV5-6 and TRBJ1-2, with D perhaps matching TRBD1 (6 bases). The length of the CDR3 is 14 residues. Trimming cost V 4 bases and J 2 bases, with 12 bases left between them. The V gene's germline CDR1 is SGHDT and CDR2 YYEEEE. CDR3 sequence reads: CASSPGRGNYGYTF. Here the CDR3 DNA reads TGTGCCAGCAGCCCCGGCAGGGGAAACTATGGCTACACCTTC.

The chain recombines TRBV10-3 with TRBJ2-1, with no clear D. Deletions cut 11 bases from V and 0 bases from J, with 14 bases between. This CDR3 has 14 amino acids. Germline V gene data show CDR1 as ENHRY and CDR2 as SYGVKD. CDR3: CASRVESSYNEQFF. The CDR3 coding sequence is TGTGCCTCTCGGGTTGAGAGCTCCTACAATGAGCAGTTCTTC.

The V gene is TRBV5-5, the J gene TRBJ2-7; 10 nucleotides line up with TRBD1. The length of the CDR3 is 16 residues. The V and J ends lost 4 bases and 3 bases, in that order; junction bases with no gene match: 10. Germline V CDR1 and CDR2: SGHKS, YYEKEE (reference sequence). CDR3 in DNA: TGTGCCAGCAGCACCGACGGGACAGGGGTGCACTACGAGCAGTACTTC. Encoded protein: CASSTDGTGVHYEQYF.

This clone was seen a single time. This chain connects TRBV10-2 to TRBJ2-3; 7 positions match TRBD2. Germline V gene data show CDR1 as WSHSY and CDR2 as SAAADI. V was pared by 4 bases and J by 2 bases, with 9 bases of the junction left unmatched. This CDR3 spans 16 amino acids. Here the CDR3 reads CASSGGAGASTDTQYF. The CDR3 coding sequence is TGCGCCAGCAGTGGAGGGGCGGGAGCCTCCACAGATACGCAGTATTTT.

The J gene is TRBJ2-7, the V gene TRBV5-5; D ambiguous. CDR3 size: 13 residues. Per the germline V gene, CDR1 is SGHKS and CDR2 is YYEKEE (reference sequence). The germline V and J ends were trimmed by 4 bases and 1 base, with 9 bases remaining between them. The CDR3: CASSPDKSYEQYF. The CDR3 DNA reads as TGTGCCAGCAGCCCCGACAAGTCCTACGAGCAGTACTTC. The full variable domain, with the rest looked up from reference TRBV5-5 and TRBJ2-7, is DAGVTQSPTHLIKTRGQQVTLRCSPISGHKSVSWYQQVLGQGPQFIFQYYEKEERGRGNFPDRFSARQFPNYSSELNVNALLLGDSALYLCASSPDKSYEQYFGPGTRLTVT.

The chain links TRBV28 to TRBJ1-5; the D is unclear. The CDR3 length is 16 residues. V shed 6 bases and J shed 0 bases, with 15 bases lying between them. Germline lookup yields CDR1 MDHEN and CDR2 SYDVKM. The CDR3 bases are TGTGCCAGCAGAGGAAGCGGGGTGACTAGCAATCAGCCCCAGCATTTT. It is translated as CASRGSGVTSNQPQHF.

The chain joins TRBV6-5 to TRBJ1-2; TRBD1 might be the D (6 bases). This CDR3 comprises 12 residues. CDR1 is MNHEY and CDR2 is SVGAGI in the germline V gene. V lost 5 bases, J lost 2 bases, and 6 bases lay in between. The CDR3 coding sequence is TGTGCCAGCAGTGGACAGAACTATGGCTACACCTTC. This codes for CASSGQNYGYTF.

This clone has only one observation. This chain joins TRBV28 and TRBJ1-1, with D maybe TRBD1 (6 bases). The CDR3 has 14 amino acids. Trimming removed 6 bases at V and 4 bases at J, with 15 bases between. CDR1 and CDR2 from the germline V gene are MDHEN and SYDVKM. The DNA for the CDR3 is TGTGCCAGCAGCCCGGGGGGGCGAGTCACTGAAGCTTTCTTT. Amino acids: CASSPGGRVTEAFF.

The chain uses TRBV29-1 and TRBJ1-2, with a weak D call TRBD1 (5 bases). This CDR3 comprises 14 residues. Germline V CDR1 and CDR2: SQVTM, ANQGSEA. Trimming shortened V by 1 base and J by 2 bases, and 11 bases separated the two germline ends. The DNA for the CDR3 is TGCAGCGTTGAAGTCCAGGGAGGGAACTATGGCTACACCTTC. This codes for CSVEVQGGNYGYTF.

The chain combines TRBV6-6 with TRBJ2-7; D is perhaps TRBD2 (6 bases). Trimming cost V 5 bases and J 5 bases, with 13 bases left between them. This CDR3 is 13 amino acids long. Germline CDR1 is MNHNY and CDR2 is SVGAGI (reference sequence). The CDR3 sequence is CASSRLVLDEQYF. Here the CDR3 DNA reads TGTGCCAGCAGTCGACTAGTCCTGGACGAGCAGTACTTC.

The chain uses TRBV10-3 and TRBJ1-1; TRBD1 agrees at 7 bases. This CDR3 comprises 16 residues. V shed 6 bases, J shed 2 bases, and the junction held 12 bases outside the gene matches. CDR1 is ENHRY and CDR2 is SYGVKD in the germline V gene. The DNA of the CDR3 is TGTGCCATCAGCGACGACAGGGCGGGTGAAAACACTGAAGCTTTCTTT. Its translation is CAISDDRAGENTEAFF.

This chain joins TRBV9 and TRBJ1-2, with D possibly TRBD1 on 6 matching bases. The V gene lost 5 bases and the J gene lost 6 bases, with 17 bases spanning the gap. The CDR3 is 14 residues long. CDR1 is SGDLS and CDR2 is YYNGEE in the germline V gene. The CDR3: CASSLGGGTDGYTF. CDR3 sequence (DNA): TGTGCCAGCAGTCTTGGGGGGGGCACGGATGGCTACACCTTC.

The table lists this clone with a count of one. The chain links TRBV5-4 to TRBJ1-3; no firm D call. The CDR3 is 11 amino acids. Germline V gene sequence: CDR1 SGHNT, CDR2 YYREEE (reference sequence). V was pared by 4 bases and J by 4 bases, with 3 bases between. The CDR3 DNA reads TGTGCCAGCAGCCAAGGAAACACCATATATTTT. Its translation: CASSQGNTIYF.

The chain couples TRBV6-5 to TRBJ1-1; TRBD1 is a possible D gene (5 bases). This CDR3 is 15 amino acids long. The germline V gene encodes CDR1 MNHEY and CDR2 SVGAGI. Trimming stripped 4 bases from V and 0 bases from J, with 12 bases between. The CDR3, as DNA: TGTGCCAGCAGTTCTTCCCTGACAGTGAACACTGAAGCTTTCTTT. It encodes CASSSSLTVNTEAFF.

V is TRBV6-5 and J is TRBJ2-7, with 8 bases identical to TRBD2. Germline assignment: CDR1 MNHEY and CDR2 SVGAGI. V shed 6 bases, J shed 1 base, and the junction held 5 bases outside the gene matches. This CDR3 has 14 amino acids. CDR3 DNA sequence: TGTGCCAGCAGGGTTAGCGGGACGTCCTACGAGCAGTACTTC. Amino acid sequence: CASRVSGTSYEQYF.

This rearrangement joins TRBV10-2 to TRBJ1-1; D gene ambiguous. Germline assignment: CDR1 WSHSY and CDR2 SAAADI. There are 13 residues in the CDR3. Trimming cost V 2 bases and J 1 base, with 5 bases left between them. CDR3 protein: CASSELRNTEAFF. The CDR3 DNA is TGCGCCAGCAGTGAGCTGAGGAACACTGAAGCTTTCTTT.